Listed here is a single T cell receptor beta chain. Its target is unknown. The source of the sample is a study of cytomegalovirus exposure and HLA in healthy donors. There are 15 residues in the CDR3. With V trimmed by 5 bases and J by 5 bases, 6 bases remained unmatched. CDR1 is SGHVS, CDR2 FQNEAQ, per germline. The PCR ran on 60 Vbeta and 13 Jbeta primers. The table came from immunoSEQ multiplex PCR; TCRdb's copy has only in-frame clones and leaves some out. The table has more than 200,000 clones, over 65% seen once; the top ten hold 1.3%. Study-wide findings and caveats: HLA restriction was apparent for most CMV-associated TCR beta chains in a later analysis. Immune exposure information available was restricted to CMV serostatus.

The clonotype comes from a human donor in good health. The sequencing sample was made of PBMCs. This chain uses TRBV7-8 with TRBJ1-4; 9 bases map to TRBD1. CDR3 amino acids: CASSPRQGGNEKLFF. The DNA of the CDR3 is TGTGCCAGCAGCCCACGACAGGGGGGAAATGAAAAACTGTTTTTT.